These 18 T cell receptor beta chains came from one sample sequenced in a study of shared clonotypes between healthy human individuals. Assay used: immunoSEQ multiplex PCR; TCRdb lists only in-frame clones, some missing. The table lists hundreds of thousands of clones, 90% to 95% of them singletons. Selected positively for CCR7 and CD45RO-negative, naive CD8 cells excluded terminally differentiated effector memory CD45RA+ cells. Source material: naive CD8+ T cells sorted from blood. Receptors were obtained from a woman in her 30s in good health.

The genes are TRBV5-4 and TRBJ2-5, with 7 bases matching TRBD1. This CDR3 comprises 12 residues. V lost 4 bases and J lost 5; bases outside the gene matches: 2. Looked up from germline, CDR1 is SGHNT and CDR2 is YYREEE (reference sequence). This CDR3 is CASSPTGETQYF. CDR3 nucleotide sequence: TGTGCCAGCAGCCCGACAGGGGAGACCCAGTACTTC.

V gene TRBV9 combines with J gene TRBJ2-6, with TRBD2 identical over 14 bases. J gave up 0 bases and V 4 bases, and 3 bases lay outside the gene matches. There are 18 residues in the CDR3. CDR1 is SGDLS, CDR2 YYNGEE, per germline. CDR3 sequence (DNA): TGTGCCAGCAGCCCGGGACTAGCGGGAGTCTCTGGGGCCAACGTCCTGACTTTC. Protein sequence: CASSPGLAGVSGANVLTF. The variable domain in full, completed from reference TRBV9 and TRBJ2-6, reads DSGVTQTPKHLITATGQRVTLRCSPRSGDLSVYWYQQSLDQGLQFLIQYYNGEERAKGNILERFSAQQFPDLHSELNLSSLELGDSALYFCASSPGLAGVSGANVLTFGAGSRLTVL.

The rearrangement links TRBV20-1 to TRBJ1-2; D unresolved. CDR3 size: 10 residues. In germline, CDR1 is DFQATT, CDR2 SNEGSKA (reference sequence). With 3 bases removed from V and 7 bases from J, the gap between germline ends came to 6 bases. CDR3 sequence (DNA): TGCAGTGCTAGTCGGGGTGGCTACACCTTC. Its protein product is CSASRGGYTF.

A word on this clone: The sample contains more than one DNA sequence encoding this CDR3. The chain uses TRBV4-1 and TRBJ2-7, with a weak D call TRBD2 (6 bases). Trimming stripped 4 bases from V and 0 bases from J, with 13 bases between. This CDR3 is 15 amino acids long. Germline CDR1 is MGHRA and CDR2 is YSYEKL. CDR3 in amino acids: CASSLSSGRSYEQYF. CDR3 sequence (DNA): TGCGCCAGCAGCCTTTCCAGCGGGCGCTCCTACGAGCAGTACTTC.

As for this clone: In the same sample, other DNA sequences code for this CDR3. The chain combines TRBV9 with TRBJ2-7; TRBD2 matches 7 bases. V lost 0 bases, J lost 3 bases, and 3 bases stayed unmatched. Germline V gives CDR1 SGDLS, CDR2 YYNGEE. The CDR3 sequence is 14 residues long. The CDR3 DNA reads TGTGCCAGCAGCGTAGGCGGGAGTGGCTACGAGCAGTACTTC. It codes for CASSVGGSGYEQYF.

The chain joins TRBV5-6 to TRBJ2-2; the match to TRBD2 covers 7 bases. The trim removed 2 bases at V and 3 bases at J, leaving 13 bases unmatched. This CDR3 spans 18 amino acids. Germline loops: CDR1 SGHDT, CDR2 YYEEEE. In DNA form, the CDR3 reads TGTGCCAGCAGCTTTGGGGACTACGCTTATTCAGACACCGGGGAGCTGTTTTTT. Translated: CASSFGDYAYSDTGELFF.

J is TRBJ2-1 and V is TRBV16; 10 bases line up with TRBD2. The CDR3 is 15 amino acids. V shed 4 bases and J 7 bases; nucleotides not matched to a gene: 7. Germline V gives CDR1 KGHSY, CDR2 FQNENV. This CDR3 is CASSPLAGEENEQFF. In DNA, the CDR3 is TGTGCCAGCAGCCCCCTAGCGGGAGAAGAGAATGAGCAGTTCTTC. Together with reference TRBV16 and TRBJ2-1, the CDR3 gives the full variable domain: GEEVAQTPKHLVRGEGQKAKLYCAPIKGHSYVFWYQQVLKNEFKFLISFQNENVFDETGMPKERFSAKCLPNSPCSLEIQATKLEDSAVYFCASSPLAGEENEQFFGPGTRLTVL.

This chain links TRBV5-6 with TRBJ1-1; D not certain. The CDR3 totals 14 residues. CDR1 is SGHDT, CDR2 YYEEEE, per germline. V lost 0 bases, J lost 10 bases, and 16 bases lay in between. DNA for the CDR3: TGTGCCAGCAGCTTGGTTAACCCGGGTTATGGAGCTTTCTTT. The encoded protein is CASSLVNPGYGAFF. The variable domain in full, with the rest retrieved from reference TRBV5-6 and TRBJ1-1, is DAGVTQSPTHLIKTRGQQVTLRCSPKSGHDTVSWYQQALGQGPQFIFQYYEEEERQRGNFPDRFSGHQFPNYSSELNVNALLLGDSALYLCASSLVNPGYGAFFGQGTRLTVV.

As regards this clone: The same CDR3 also results from other DNA sequences found in this sample. J is TRBJ1-5 and V is TRBV28; no firm D call. Trimming stripped 3 bases from V and 0 bases from J, with 9 bases between. CDR1 MDHEN and CDR2 SYDVKM come from the germline V gene. CDR3 size: 15 residues. The CDR3 DNA follows: TGTGCCAGCAGTTTGGAGCTGTATAGCAATCAGCCCCAGCATTTT. This sequence encodes CASSLELYSNQPQHF.

The chain links TRBV29-1 to TRBJ1-1, with D perhaps TRBD1 (5 bases). Trimming removed 4 bases at V and 1 base at J, with 13 bases between. Germline CDR1 reads SQVTM; CDR2 reads ANQGSEA. The CDR3 totals 14 residues. CDR3 DNA sequence: TGCAGCGTTGTGGACTTTCAGGGGAACACTGAAGCTTTCTTT. Translating gives CSVVDFQGNTEAFF. The full variable domain, its missing parts supplied by reference TRBV29-1 and TRBJ1-1, is SAVISQKPSRDICQRGTSLTIQCQVDSQVTMMFWYRQQPGQSLTLIATANQGSEATYESGFVIDKFPISRPNLTFSTLTVSNMSPEDSSIYLCSVVDFQGNTEAFFGQGTRLTVV.

The chain couples TRBV20-1 to TRBJ2-7; no definite D call. Germline CDR1 reads DFQATT; CDR2 reads SNEGSKA (reference sequence). V lost 5 bases, J lost 6 bases, and 11 bases lay in between. This CDR3 region has 11 residues. The CDR3 protein is CSAFDGLEQYF. The CDR3 DNA is TGCAGTGCTTTCGACGGTCTCGAGCAGTACTTC.

The chain links TRBV27 to TRBJ2-7; D is possibly TRBD2 (5 bases). The CDR3 runs to 14 residues. Germline-derived CDR1 and CDR2 are MNHEY and SMNVEV (reference sequence). V was trimmed by 2 bases and J by 2 bases, leaving 10 bases between them. The CDR3 DNA is TGTGCCAGCAGTTTAAACGGGAAGACCTACGAGCAGTACTTC. Protein: CASSLNGKTYEQYF.

The CDR3 DNA is TGTGCCAGCAGAGGGTCGGCCGGGGAGCTGTTTTTT. This encodes CASRGSAGELFF. The chain is built from TRBV5-4 and TRBJ2-2, with D uncertain. The CDR3 length is 12 residues. Trimming pared 5 bases from V and 6 bases from J, leaving 8 bases between. Germline CDR1 and CDR2: SGHNT and YYREEE (reference sequence).

J is TRBJ2-3 and V is TRBV30; D possibly corresponds to TRBD2 (6 bases). V lost 2 bases, J lost 2 bases, and 14 bases lay in between. Germline CDR1 reads GTSNPN; CDR2 reads SVGIG (reference sequence). This CDR3 is built from 15 residues. The DNA for the CDR3 is TGTGCCTGGAGTAACGGGGCGGGGCACACAGATACGCAGTATTTT. It yields the protein CAWSNGAGHTDTQYF.

The rearrangement uses TRBV2 and TRBJ2-5; D is uncertain. Trimming shortened V by 3 bases and J by 2 bases, and 7 bases separated the two germline ends. Looked up from germline, CDR1 is SNHLY and CDR2 is FYNNEI. This CDR3 has 13 amino acids. CDR3 DNA: TGTGCCAGCAGTGACGGAATGCAAGAGACCCAGTACTTC. Translating it yields CASSDGMQETQYF.

The J gene is TRBJ2-5, the V gene TRBV27, with TRBD1 as a possible D gene (6 bases). The CDR3 spans 13 residues. Germline V gene data show CDR1 as MNHEY and CDR2 as SMNVEV (reference sequence). V was cut by 2 bases and J by 5 bases, with 9 bases left in between. Here the CDR3 reads CASSLKGEETQYF. The CDR3 DNA follows: TGTGCCAGCAGTTTAAAGGGGGAGGAGACCCAGTACTTC.

This clone has only one observation. The CDR3, as DNA: TGTGCCATCCCCCCCAACTGTCGCCTAGCTCCGGAAGAGACCCAGTACTTC. It encodes CAIPPNCRLAPEETQYF. V is TRBV10-3 and J is TRBJ2-5, with D maybe TRBD2 (5 bases). V gave up 8 bases and J gave up 3 bases, with 25 bases separating them. Per germline, CDR1 ENHRY and CDR2 SYGVKD. The length of the CDR3 is 17 residues.

The CDR3 DNA sequence: TGTGCCAGCAGCCTAATTAGCGGGATTTTGGGGGAGCAGTACTTC. Amino acid sequence: CASSLISGILGEQYF. This sequence joins TRBV7-9 and TRBJ2-7; 8 nucleotides agree with TRBD2. The CDR3 has 15 amino acids. CDR1 and CDR2 (germline): SEHNR, FQNEAQ (reference sequence). Trimming at V came to 5 bases and at J to 7 bases, leaving 13 bases not matched to a gene. Looking up the rest from reference TRBV7-9 and TRBJ2-7 gives the full variable domain: DTGVSQNPRHKITKRGQNVTFRCDPISEHNRLYWYRQTLGQGPEFLTYFQNEAQLEKSRLLSDRFSAERPKGSFSTLEIQRTEQGDSAMYLCASSLISGILGEQYFGPGTRLTVT.